These T cell receptor beta chains were read from a single sample in a study of identical twins. One entry per CDR3 protein results from TCRdb running MiXCR on the 5' RACE reads. There are 400,000 to 500,000 distinct CDR3 sequences in the sample; 14% occur only once, and approximately 1% lies in the top ten. These sequences were also reported in another study, on yellow fever vaccine responses in identical twins.

Sequenced sample: CD4+ T cells sorted from blood. The origin of the receptors is a woman under 30 in good health. CDR3s include the opening cysteine and the closing phenylalanine or tryptophan.

v_call cdr3_aa
TRBV2 CASIPDRSITYEQYF
TRBV5-1 CASSLGGQGINEQYF
TRBV7-9 CASSWDGLTEAFF
TRBV14 CASSPQPGRDFSYEQYF
TRBV9 CASSVTSGGAAGELFF
TRBV12-3/TRBV12-4 CASSPLTVHEQFF
TRBV10-3 CAISEKRETGELFF
TRBV3-1 CASSPEEGHRIYEQYF
TRBV6-2/TRBV6-3 CASSRQVGYEQYF
TRBV6-2/TRBV6-3 CASSKDRYNEQFF
TRBV6-5 CASSFVGADTQYF